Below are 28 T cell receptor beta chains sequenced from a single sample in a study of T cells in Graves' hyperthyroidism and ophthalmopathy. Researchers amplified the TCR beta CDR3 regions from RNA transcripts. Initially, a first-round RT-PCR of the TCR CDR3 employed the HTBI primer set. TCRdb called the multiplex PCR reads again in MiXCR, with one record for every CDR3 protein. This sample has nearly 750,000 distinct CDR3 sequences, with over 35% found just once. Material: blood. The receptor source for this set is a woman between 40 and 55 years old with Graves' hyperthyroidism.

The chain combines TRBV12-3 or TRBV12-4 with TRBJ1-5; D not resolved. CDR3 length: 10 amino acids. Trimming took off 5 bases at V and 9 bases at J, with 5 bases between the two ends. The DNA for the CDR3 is TGTGCCAGCAGTCATAGGCCCCAGCATTTT. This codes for CASSHRPQHF.

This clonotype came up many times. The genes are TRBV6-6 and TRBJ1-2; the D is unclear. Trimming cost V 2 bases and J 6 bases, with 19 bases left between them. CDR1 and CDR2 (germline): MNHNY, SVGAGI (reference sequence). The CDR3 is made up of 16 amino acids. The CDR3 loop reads CASSYLHTLADHGYTF. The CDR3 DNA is TGTGCCAGCAGTTACCTCCATACTCTGGCCGACCATGGCTACACCTTC.

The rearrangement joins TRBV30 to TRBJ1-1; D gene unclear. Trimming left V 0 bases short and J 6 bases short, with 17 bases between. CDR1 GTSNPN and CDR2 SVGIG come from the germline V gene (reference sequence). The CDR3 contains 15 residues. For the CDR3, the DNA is TGTGCCTGGAGTGTACAAGGGCAGGCGGGCGCTGAAGCTTTCTTT. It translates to CAWSVQGQAGAEAFF.

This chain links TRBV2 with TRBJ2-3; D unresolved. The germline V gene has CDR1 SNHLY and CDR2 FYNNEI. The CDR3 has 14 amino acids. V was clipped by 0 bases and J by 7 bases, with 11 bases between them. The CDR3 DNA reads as TGTGCCAGCAGTGAAGCGAGCCTCATGAATACGCAGTATTTT. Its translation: CASSEASLMNTQYF.

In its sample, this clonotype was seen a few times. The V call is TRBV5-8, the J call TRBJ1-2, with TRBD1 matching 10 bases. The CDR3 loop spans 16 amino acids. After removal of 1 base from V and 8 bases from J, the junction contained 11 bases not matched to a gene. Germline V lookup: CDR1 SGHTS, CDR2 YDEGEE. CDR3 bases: TGTGCCAGCAGCTTGTTGACAGGGGGCCGAATCGTAGGCTACACCTTC. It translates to CASSLLTGGRIVGYTF.

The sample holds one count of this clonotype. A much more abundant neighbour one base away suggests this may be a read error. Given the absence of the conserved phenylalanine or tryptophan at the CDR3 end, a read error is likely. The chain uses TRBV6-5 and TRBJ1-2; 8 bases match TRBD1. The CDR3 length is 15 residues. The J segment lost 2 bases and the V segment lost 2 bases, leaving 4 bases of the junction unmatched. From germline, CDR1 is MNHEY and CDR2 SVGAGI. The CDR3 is CASSYDGTGNYGYTC. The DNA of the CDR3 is TGTGCCAGCAGTTACGATGGGACAGGAAACTATGGCTACACCTGC.

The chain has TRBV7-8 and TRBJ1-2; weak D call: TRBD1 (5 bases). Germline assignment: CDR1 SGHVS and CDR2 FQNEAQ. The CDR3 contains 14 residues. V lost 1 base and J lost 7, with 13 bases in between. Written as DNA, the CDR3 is TGTGCCAGCAGCTTAGTGGGACGCGATGGTGGCTACACCTTC. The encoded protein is CASSLVGRDGGYTF.

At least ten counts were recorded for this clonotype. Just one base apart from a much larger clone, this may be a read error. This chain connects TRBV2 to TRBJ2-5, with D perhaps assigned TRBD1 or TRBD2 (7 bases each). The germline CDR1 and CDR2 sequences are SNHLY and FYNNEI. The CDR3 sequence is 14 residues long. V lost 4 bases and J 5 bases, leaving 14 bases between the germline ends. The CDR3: CASSGAGGGETQYF. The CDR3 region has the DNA TGTGCCAGCAGTGGGGCAGGGGGGGGTGAGACCCAGTACTTC.

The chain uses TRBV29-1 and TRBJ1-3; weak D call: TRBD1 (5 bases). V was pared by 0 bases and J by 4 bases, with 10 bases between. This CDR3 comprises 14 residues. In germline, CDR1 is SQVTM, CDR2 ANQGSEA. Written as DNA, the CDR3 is TGCAGCGTTGAAGACGCCTACAGGGGAAACACCATATATTTT. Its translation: CSVEDAYRGNTIYF.

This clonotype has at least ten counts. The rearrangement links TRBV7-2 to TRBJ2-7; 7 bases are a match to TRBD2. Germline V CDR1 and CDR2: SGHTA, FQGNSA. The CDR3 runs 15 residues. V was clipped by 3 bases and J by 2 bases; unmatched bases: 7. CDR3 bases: TGTGCCAGCAGCTTGGGGGGGATGAGGGCCTACGAGCAGTACTTC. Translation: CASSLGGMRAYEQYF.

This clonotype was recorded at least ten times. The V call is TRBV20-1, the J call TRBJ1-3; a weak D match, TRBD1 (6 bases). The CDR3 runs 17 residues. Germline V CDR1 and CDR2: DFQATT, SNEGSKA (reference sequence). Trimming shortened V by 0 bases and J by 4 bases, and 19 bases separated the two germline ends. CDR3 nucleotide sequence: TGCAGTGCTAGAGATCGTAGCCGGGGAACAGGGGGAAACACCATATATTTT. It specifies CSARDRSRGTGGNTIYF.

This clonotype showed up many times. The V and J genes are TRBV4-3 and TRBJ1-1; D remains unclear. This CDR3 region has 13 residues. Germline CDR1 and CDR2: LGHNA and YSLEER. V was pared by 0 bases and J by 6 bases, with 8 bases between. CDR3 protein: CASSQDTGAEAFF. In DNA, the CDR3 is TGCGCCAGCAGCCAAGATACGGGCGCTGAAGCTTTCTTT.

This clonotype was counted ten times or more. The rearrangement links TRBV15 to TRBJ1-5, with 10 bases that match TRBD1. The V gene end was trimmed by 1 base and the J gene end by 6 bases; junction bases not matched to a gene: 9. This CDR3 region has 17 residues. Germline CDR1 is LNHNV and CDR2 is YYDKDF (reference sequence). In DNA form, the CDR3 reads TGTGCCACCAGCAGAGGGGGGACAGGGGCGTCGCGTCAGCCCCAGCATTTT. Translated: CATSRGGTGASRQPQHF.

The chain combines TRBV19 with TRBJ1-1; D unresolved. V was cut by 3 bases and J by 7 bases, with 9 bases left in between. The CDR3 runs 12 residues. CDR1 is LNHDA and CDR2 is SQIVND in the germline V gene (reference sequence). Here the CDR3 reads CASSIRRSEAFF. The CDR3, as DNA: TGTGCCAGTAGTATCAGGCGGAGTGAAGCTTTCTTT. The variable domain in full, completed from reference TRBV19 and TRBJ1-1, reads DGGITQSPKYLFRKEGQNVTLSCEQNLNHDAMYWYRQDPGQGLRLIYYSQIVNDFQKGDIAEGYSVSREKKESFPLTVTSAQKNPTAFYLCASSIRRSEAFFGQGTRLTVV.

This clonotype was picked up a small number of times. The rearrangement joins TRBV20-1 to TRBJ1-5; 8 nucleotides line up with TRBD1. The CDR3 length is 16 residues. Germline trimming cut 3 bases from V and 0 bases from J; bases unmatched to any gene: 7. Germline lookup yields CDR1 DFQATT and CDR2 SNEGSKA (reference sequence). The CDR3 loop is CSASPLTGDSNQPQHF. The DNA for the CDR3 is TGCAGTGCTAGCCCCTTGACAGGGGATAGCAATCAGCCCCAGCATTTT.

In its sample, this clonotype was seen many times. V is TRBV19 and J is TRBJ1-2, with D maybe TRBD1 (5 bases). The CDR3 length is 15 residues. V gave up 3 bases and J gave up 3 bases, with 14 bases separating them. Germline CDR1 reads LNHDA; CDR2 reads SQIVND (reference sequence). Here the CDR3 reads CASSILPGTDYGYTF. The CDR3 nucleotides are TGTGCCAGTAGTATCCTTCCCGGGACGGACTATGGCTACACCTTC.

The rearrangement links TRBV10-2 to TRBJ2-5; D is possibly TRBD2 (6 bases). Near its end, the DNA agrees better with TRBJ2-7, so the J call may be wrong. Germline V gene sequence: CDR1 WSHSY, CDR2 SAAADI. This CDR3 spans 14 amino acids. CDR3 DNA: TGCGCCAGCAGCCAAAGACTAGGGTTGGACGAGCAGTACTTC. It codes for CASSQRLGLDEQYF.

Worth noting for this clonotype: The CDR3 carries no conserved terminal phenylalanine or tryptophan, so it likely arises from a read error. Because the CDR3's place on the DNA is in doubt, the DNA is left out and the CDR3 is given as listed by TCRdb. CDR3 in amino acids: CSGGQGSDY. The chain recombines TRBV29-1 with TRBJ1-1; the D call of TRBD1 is as the table states it, not checked on the DNA. Germline values: CDR1 SQVTM, CDR2 ANQGSEA. Both ends counted, the CDR3 spans 9 residues.

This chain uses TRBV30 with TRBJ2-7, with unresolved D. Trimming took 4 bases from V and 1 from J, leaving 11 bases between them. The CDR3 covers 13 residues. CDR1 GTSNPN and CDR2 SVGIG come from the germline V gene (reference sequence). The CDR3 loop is CAWNQYGSYEQYF. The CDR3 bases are TGTGCCTGGAATCAGTACGGTTCCTACGAGCAGTACTTC.

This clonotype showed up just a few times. The CDR3 protein is CASSGGQVYTEAFF. The CDR3 region has the DNA TGTGCCAGCAGTGGAGGACAGGTGTACACTGAAGCTTTCTTT. The V call is TRBV6-1, the J call TRBJ1-1; 7 bases are shared with TRBD1. Trimming took 4 bases from V and 3 from J; bases not matched to a gene: 5. This CDR3 is built from 14 residues. Per the germline V gene, CDR1 is MNHNS and CDR2 is SASEGT.

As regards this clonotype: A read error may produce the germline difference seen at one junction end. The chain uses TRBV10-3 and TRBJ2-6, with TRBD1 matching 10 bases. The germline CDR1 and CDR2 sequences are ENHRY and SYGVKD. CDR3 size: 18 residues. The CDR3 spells CASSLLGQGDSGANVLTF. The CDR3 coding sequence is TGTGCCAGCAGTTTACTCGGACAGGGGGACTCTGGGGCCAACGTCCTGACTTTC.

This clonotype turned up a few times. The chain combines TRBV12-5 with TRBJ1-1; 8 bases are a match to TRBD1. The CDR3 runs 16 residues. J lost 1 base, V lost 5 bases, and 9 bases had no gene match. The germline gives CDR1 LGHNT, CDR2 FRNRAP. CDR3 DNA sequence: TGTGCTAGTGGTCAAGGACAGGGTAAGGCGAACACTGAAGCTTTCTTT. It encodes CASGQGQGKANTEAFF. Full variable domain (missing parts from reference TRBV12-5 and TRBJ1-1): DARVTQTPRHKVTEMGQEVTMRCQPILGHNTVFWYRQTMMQGLELLAYFRNRAPLDDSGMPKDRFSAEMPDATLATLKIQPSEPRDSAVYFCASGQGQGKANTEAFFGQGTRLTVV.

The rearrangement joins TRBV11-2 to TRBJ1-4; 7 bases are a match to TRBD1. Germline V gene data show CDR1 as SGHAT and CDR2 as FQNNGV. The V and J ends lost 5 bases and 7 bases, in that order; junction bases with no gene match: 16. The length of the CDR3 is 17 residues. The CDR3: CASSRTVGTANTEKLFF. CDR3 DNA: TGTGCCAGCAGCCGGACAGTCGGGACAGCCAACACTGAAAAACTGTTTTTT.

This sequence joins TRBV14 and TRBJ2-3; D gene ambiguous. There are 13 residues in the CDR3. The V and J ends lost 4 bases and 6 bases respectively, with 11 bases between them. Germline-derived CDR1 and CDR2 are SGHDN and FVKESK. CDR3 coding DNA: TGTGCCAGCAGCCCCCCGGGCGGCGATACGCAGTATTTT. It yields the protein CASSPPGGDTQYF.

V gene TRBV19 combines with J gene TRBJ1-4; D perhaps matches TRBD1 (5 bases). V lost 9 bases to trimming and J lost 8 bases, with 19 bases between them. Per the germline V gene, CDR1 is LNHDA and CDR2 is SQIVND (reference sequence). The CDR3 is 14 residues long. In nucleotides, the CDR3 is TGTGCCAGCAGTGAAAGGACACTTATAGAAAAACTGTTTTTT. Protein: CASSERTLIEKLFF.

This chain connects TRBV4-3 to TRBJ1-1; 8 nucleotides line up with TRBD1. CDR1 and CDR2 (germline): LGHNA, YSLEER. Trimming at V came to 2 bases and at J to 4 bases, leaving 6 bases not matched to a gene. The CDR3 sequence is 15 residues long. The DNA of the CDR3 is TGCGCCAGCAGCCAACAAGACAGGGGTTTCACTGAAGCTTTCTTT. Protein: CASSQQDRGFTEAFF.

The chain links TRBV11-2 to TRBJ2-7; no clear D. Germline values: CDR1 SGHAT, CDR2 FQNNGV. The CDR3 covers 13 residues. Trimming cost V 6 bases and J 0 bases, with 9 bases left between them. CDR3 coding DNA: TGTGCCAGCAGTTTGATTAACTCCTACGAGCAGTACTTC. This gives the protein CASSLINSYEQYF.

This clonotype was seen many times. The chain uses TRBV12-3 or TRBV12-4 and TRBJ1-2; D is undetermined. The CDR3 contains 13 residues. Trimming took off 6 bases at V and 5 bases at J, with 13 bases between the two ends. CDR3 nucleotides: TGTGCCAGCAGCACAAGCATACAATATGGCTACACCTTC. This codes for CASSTSIQYGYTF.